This T cell receptor beta chain came from a study of cytomegalovirus exposure and HLA in healthy donors. Study results and limitations: There were some V segments, including TRBV6-2 and TRBV6-3, excluded as indistinguishable.

The PCR made use of 60 Vbeta and 13 Jbeta primers. Produced via immunoSEQ multiplex PCR; TCRdb's table is partial and in-frame only. This listing includes around 100,000 clones. The CDR3 contains 14 residues. Germline V gives CDR1 ENHRY, CDR2 SYGVKD. V trimming: 3 bases; J trimming: 8 bases; junction bases outside the gene matches: 5. Remarks on this clone: Its cognate antigen is unknown.

Specimen: PBMCs. The gene calls are TRBV10-3 and TRBJ2-1; 9 bases are a match to TRBD2. The clonotype comes from a man aged 35 to 55 in good health and CMV-seronegative. The chain's CDR3 is CAISDGTSIYEQFF. The CDR3 nucleotides read TGTGCCATCAGTGACGGGACTAGCATCTATGAGCAGTTCTTC.